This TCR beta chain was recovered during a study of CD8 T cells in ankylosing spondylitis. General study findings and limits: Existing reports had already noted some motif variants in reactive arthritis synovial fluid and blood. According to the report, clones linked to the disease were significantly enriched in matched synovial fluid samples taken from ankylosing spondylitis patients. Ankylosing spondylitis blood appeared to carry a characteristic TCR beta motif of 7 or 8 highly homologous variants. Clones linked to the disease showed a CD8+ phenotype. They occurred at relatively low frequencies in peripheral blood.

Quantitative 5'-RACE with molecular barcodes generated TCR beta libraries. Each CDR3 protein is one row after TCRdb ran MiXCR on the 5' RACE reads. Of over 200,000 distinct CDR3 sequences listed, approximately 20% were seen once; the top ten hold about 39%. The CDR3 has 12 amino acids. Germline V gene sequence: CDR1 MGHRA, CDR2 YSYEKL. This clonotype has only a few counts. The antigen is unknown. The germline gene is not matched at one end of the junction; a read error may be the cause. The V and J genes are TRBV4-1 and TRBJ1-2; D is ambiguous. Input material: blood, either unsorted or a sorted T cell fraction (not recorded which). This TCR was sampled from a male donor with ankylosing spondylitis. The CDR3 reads CASSPELITLVF. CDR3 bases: TGCGCCAGCAGCCCCGAGCTAATCACACTCGTCTTC.